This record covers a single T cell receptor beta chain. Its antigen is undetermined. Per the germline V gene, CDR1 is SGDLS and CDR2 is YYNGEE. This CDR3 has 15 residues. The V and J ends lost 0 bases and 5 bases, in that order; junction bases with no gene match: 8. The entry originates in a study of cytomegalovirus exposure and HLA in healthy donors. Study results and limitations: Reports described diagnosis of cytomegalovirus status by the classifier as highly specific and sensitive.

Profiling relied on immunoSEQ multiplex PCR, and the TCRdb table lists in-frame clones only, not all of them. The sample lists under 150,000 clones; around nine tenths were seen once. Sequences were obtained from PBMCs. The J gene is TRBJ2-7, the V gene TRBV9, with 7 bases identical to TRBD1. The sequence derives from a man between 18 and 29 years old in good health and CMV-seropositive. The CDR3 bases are TGTGCCAGCAGCGTAGGACAGGGAAACTTGGACGAGCAGTACTTC. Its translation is CASSVGQGNLDEQYF.